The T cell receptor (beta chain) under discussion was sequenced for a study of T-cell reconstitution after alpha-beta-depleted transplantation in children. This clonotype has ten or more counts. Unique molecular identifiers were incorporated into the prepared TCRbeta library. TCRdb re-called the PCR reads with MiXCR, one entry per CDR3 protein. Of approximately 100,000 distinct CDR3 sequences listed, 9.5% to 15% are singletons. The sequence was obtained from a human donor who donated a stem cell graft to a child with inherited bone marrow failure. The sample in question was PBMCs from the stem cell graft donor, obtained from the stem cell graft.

The CDR3 region has the DNA TGTGCCAGCCTGAGGCAGCCAAGAGATACGCAGTATTTT. Protein sequence: CASLRQPRDTQYF. J is TRBJ2-3 and V is TRBV7-2, with D hard to call. The ends were cut back, 8 bases at V and 5 bases at J, with 14 bases in the middle. The CDR3 contains 13 residues. Per germline, CDR1 SGHTA and CDR2 FQGNSA.